The 16 T cell receptor beta chains below come from one sample, sequenced in a study of cytomegalovirus exposure and HLA in healthy donors. The PCR used 60 Vbeta and 13 Jbeta primers. Profiling relied on immunoSEQ multiplex PCR, and the TCRdb table lists in-frame clones only, not all of them. The sample holds about 130,000 clones, approximately 80% seen once. Material: PBMCs. Receptors originate from a male donor in good health and CMV-seropositive.

This chain links TRBV29-1 with TRBJ2-5; TRBD2 agrees at 14 bases. Gene TRBJ2-7 matches the end of the DNA better, so the J call may be wrong. There are 15 residues in the CDR3. The germline V gene encodes CDR1 SQVTM and CDR2 ANQGSEA. CDR3 in amino acids: CSVAGLAGVAYEQYF. CDR3 DNA: TGCAGCGTTGCGGGACTAGCGGGAGTAGCCTACGAGCAGTACTTC.

V usage is TRBV7-8 and J usage is TRBJ2-5; D gene ambiguous. This CDR3 region has 11 residues. V shed 5 bases and J shed 7 bases, with 8 bases lying between them. Germline V gene lookup returns CDR1 SGHVS and CDR2 FQNEAQ. The CDR3 sequence is CASSPAGTQYF. In DNA, the CDR3 is TGTGCCAGCAGCCCCGCAGGGACCCAGTACTTC.

V gene TRBV28 combines with J gene TRBJ1-5; 8 bases agree with TRBD1. The CDR3 runs 15 residues. CDR1 and CDR2 (germline): MDHEN, SYDVKM. J lost 3 bases, V lost 5 bases, and 6 bases had no gene match. Written as DNA, the CDR3 is TGTGCCAGCAGTCCTACGGACAGGGACAATCAGCCCCAGCATTTT. Translated, it gives CASSPTDRDNQPQHF.

This clone was picked up one time. The chain is built from TRBV19 and TRBJ2-1; D is uncertain. The CDR3 is 13 residues long. Trimming took 10 bases from V and 0 from J, leaving 10 bases between them. CDR1 is LNHDA and CDR2 is SQIVND in the germline V gene (reference sequence). For the CDR3, the DNA is TGTGCCACTACTGCCTCCTCCTACAATGAGCAGTTCTTC. Translating gives CATTASSYNEQFF.

This clone was found a few times. The rearrangement uses TRBV6-5 and TRBJ2-1, with D possibly matching TRBD2 (5 bases). V lost 4 bases and J 0 bases, leaving 10 bases between the germline ends. CDR1 and CDR2 (germline): MNHEY, SVGAGI. The CDR3 is 15 amino acids. The CDR3 reads CASSFEGSSYNEQFF. As DNA, the CDR3 is TGTGCCAGCAGTTTCGAGGGCAGCTCCTACAATGAGCAGTTCTTC.

V usage is TRBV7-6 and J usage is TRBJ2-1; TRBD1 might be the D (6 bases). The germline CDR1 and CDR2 sequences are SGHVS and FNYEAQ. Trimming removed 3 bases from V and 1 base from J, with 16 bases in between. The CDR3 covers 17 residues. CDR3 DNA sequence: TGTGCCAGCAGCTTGGATACAGGGATTTTGTCCTACAATGAGCAGTTCTTC. It is translated as CASSLDTGILSYNEQFF.

The chain recombines TRBV7-2 with TRBJ2-7; 9 positions agree with TRBD1. The CDR3 consists of 15 residues. Germline CDR1 reads SGHTA; CDR2 reads FQGNSA. After removal of 5 bases from V and 4 bases from J, the junction contained 9 bases not matched to a gene. The CDR3 coding sequence is TGTGCCAGCAGCCTCACGACAGGGGGATGGTACGAGCAGTACTTC. It yields the protein CASSLTTGGWYEQYF.

Remarks on this clone: One junction end disagrees with the germline gene, perhaps due to a read error. Other DNA sequences within the sample encode an identical CDR3. V gene TRBV27 combines with J gene TRBJ2-7; weak D call: TRBD2 (5 bases). Per the germline V gene, CDR1 is MNHEY and CDR2 is SMNVEV (reference sequence). CDR3 length: 17 amino acids. The CDR3 bases are TGCGCCAGCAGTGTAATCCCGGGGTCCGGGGTCAGCTACGAGCAGTACTTC. It translates to CASSVIPGSGVSYEQYF.

The chain recombines TRBV30 with TRBJ1-4; possibly TRBD1 for D (6 bases). This CDR3 region has 12 residues. CDR1 and CDR2 from the germline V gene are GTSNPN and SVGIG (reference sequence). Trimming took 4 bases from V and 11 from J, leaving 14 bases between them. DNA of the CDR3: TGTGCCTGGACGGCAGGGGAGGGGAAACTGTTTTTT. Translation: CAWTAGEGKLFF.

The V and J genes are TRBV19 and TRBJ2-3; 11 bases map to TRBD1. The V and J ends lost 3 bases and 3 bases, in that order; junction bases with no gene match: 5. The CDR3 has 16 residues. Per germline, CDR1 LNHDA and CDR2 SQIVND (reference sequence). The CDR3 sequence: CASSMARDRGTDTQYF. The CDR3 bases are TGTGCCAGTAGTATGGCCCGGGACAGGGGGACAGATACGCAGTATTTT.

CDR3: CSVDFSGPGVETQYF. The DNA for the CDR3 is TGCAGCGTTGATTTCTCCGGGCCCGGGGTAGAGACCCAGTACTTC. V is TRBV29-1 and J is TRBJ2-5, with D perhaps matching TRBD2 (5 bases). The germline V gene encodes CDR1 SQVTM and CDR2 ANQGSEA. V lost 3 bases and J lost 4, with 18 bases in between. The CDR3 is 15 residues long.

The chain is built from TRBV28 and TRBJ2-3; 14 bases are a match to TRBD2. V trimming: 5 bases; J trimming: 4 bases; junction bases outside the gene matches: 5. The length of the CDR3 is 16 residues. Germline V gene sequence: CDR1 MDHEN, CDR2 SYDVKM. The CDR3 nucleotides are TGTGCCAGCAGTACCGGGACTAGCGGGAGCGCAGATACGCAGTATTTT. This codes for CASSTGTSGSADTQYF.

This sequence joins TRBV28 and TRBJ1-1; 7 positions match TRBD1. Germline V gene data show CDR1 as MDHEN and CDR2 as SYDVKM. The CDR3 loop spans 15 amino acids. V gave up 3 bases and J gave up 1 base; unmatched junction bases: 5. CDR3 sequence (DNA): TGTGCCAGCAGTTTTAGGGGGCTCGGGAACACTGAAGCTTTCTTT. Translated, it gives CASSFRGLGNTEAFF.

The J gene is TRBJ2-2, the V gene TRBV7-9, with 7 positions matching TRBD2. The germline V gene has CDR1 SEHNR and CDR2 FQNEAQ (reference sequence). This CDR3 spans 16 amino acids. V shed 4 bases and J 6 bases; nucleotides not matched to a gene: 11. CDR3 loop: CASSSGREGEAGELFF. CDR3 coding DNA: TGTGCCAGCAGCTCGGGGAGGGAGGGAGAAGCCGGGGAGCTGTTTTTT.

This chain joins TRBV21-1 and TRBJ2-1; the table's TRBD1 call for D was not verified on the DNA. TRBV21-1 counts as a pseudogene. This CDR3 is built from 18 residues. For the CDR3, the DNA is TGTGCCAGCAGCGAAATCCTGGGTATGGGACAGGACTACAATGAGCAGTTCTTC. It yields the protein CASSEILGMGQDYNEQFF.

The V gene is TRBV28, the J gene TRBJ2-2; 11 bases line up with TRBD2. This CDR3 is built from 16 residues. Trimming took 6 bases from V and 4 from J; bases not matched to a gene: 7. CDR1 is MDHEN, CDR2 SYDVKM, per germline. The CDR3 bases are TGTGCCAGCAGCCGTAGCGGGAGGGCCCCCACCGGGGAGCTGTTTTTT. Residues: CASSRSGRAPTGELFF.